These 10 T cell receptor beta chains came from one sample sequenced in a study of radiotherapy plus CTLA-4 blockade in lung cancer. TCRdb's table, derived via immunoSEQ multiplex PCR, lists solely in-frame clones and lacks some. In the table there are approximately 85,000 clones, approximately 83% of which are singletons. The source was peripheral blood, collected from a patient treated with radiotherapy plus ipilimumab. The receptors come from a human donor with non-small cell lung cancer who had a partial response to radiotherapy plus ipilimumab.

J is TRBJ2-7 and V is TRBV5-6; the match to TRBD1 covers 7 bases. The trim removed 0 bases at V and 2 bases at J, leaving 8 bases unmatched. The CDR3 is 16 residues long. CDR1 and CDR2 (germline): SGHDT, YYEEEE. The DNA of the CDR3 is TGTGCCAGCAGCTTGGGATGGCAGGGGGTACCCTACGAGCAGTACTTC. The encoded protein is CASSLGWQGVPYEQYF. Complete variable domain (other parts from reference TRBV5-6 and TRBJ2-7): DAGVTQSPTHLIKTRGQQVTLRCSPKSGHDTVSWYQQALGQGPQFIFQYYEEEERQRGNFPDRFSGHQFPNYSSELNVNALLLGDSALYLCASSLGWQGVPYEQYFGPGTRLTVT.

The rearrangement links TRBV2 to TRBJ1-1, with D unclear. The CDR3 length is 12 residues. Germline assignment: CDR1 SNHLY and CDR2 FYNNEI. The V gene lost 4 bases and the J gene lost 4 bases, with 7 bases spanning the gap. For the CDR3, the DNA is TGTGCCAGCAGTGGGAGGAGCACTGAAGCTTTCTTT. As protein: CASSGRSTEAFF.

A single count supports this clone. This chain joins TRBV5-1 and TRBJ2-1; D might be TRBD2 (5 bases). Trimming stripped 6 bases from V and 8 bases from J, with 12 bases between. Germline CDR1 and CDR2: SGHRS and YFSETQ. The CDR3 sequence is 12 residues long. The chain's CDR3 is CASKDSRHEQFF. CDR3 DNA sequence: TGCGCCAGCAAGGACTCACGTCATGAGCAGTTCTTC.

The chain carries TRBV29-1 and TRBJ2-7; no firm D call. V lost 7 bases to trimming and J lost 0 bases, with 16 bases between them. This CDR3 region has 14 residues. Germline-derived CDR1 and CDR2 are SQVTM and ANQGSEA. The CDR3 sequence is CSGMVDTYSYEQYF. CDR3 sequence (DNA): TGCAGCGGTATGGTAGACACTTACTCCTACGAGCAGTACTTC.

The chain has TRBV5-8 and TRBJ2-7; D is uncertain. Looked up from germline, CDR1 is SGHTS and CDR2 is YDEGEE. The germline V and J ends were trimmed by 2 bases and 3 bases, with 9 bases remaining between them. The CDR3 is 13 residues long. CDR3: CASSFRPVYEQYF. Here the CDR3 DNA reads TGTGCCAGCAGCTTCCGTCCCGTCTACGAGCAGTACTTC. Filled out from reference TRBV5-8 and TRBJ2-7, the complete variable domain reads EAGVTQSPTHLIKTRGQQATLRCSPISGHTSVYWYQQALGLGLQFLLWYDEGEERNRGNFPPRFSGRQFPNYSSELNVNALELEDSALYLCASSFRPVYEQYFGPGTRLTVT.

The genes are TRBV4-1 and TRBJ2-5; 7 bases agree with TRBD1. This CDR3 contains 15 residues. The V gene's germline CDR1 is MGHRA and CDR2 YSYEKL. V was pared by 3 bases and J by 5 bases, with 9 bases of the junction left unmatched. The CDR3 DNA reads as TGCGCCAGCAGCCACGGGACAGAGATGTGGGAGACCCAGTACTTC. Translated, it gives CASSHGTEMWETQYF.

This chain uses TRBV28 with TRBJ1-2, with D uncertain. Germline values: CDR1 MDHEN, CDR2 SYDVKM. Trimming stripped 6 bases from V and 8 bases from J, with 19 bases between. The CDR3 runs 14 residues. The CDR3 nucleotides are TGTGCCAGCAGAGCCCCCGGGTCCCCCGGGGGCTACACCTTC. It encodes CASRAPGSPGGYTF.

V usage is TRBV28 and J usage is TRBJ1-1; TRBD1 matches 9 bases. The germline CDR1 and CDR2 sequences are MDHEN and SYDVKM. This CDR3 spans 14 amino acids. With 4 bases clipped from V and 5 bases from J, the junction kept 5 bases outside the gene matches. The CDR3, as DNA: TGTGCCAGCAGTTCGACAGGGGGTACGACTGAAGCTTTCTTT. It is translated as CASSSTGGTTEAFF.

The CDR3 sequence: CASSERGMEDTQYF. CDR3 DNA sequence: TGTGCCAGCAGTGAACGGGGTATGGAAGATACGCAGTATTTT. The chain uses TRBV6-1 and TRBJ2-3; weak D call: TRBD2 (5 bases). This CDR3 has 14 amino acids. CDR1 and CDR2 (germline): MNHNS, SASEGT. V lost 2 bases and J lost 5, with 11 bases in between.

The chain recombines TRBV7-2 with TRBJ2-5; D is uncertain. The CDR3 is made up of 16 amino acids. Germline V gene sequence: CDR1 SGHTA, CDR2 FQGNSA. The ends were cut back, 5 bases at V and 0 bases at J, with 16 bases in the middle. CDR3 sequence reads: CASSGDRSEYQETQYF. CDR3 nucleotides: TGTGCCAGCAGCGGTGATCGGTCGGAGTACCAAGAGACCCAGTACTTC. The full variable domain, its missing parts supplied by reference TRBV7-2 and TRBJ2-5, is GAGVSQSPSNKVTEKGKDVELRCDPISGHTALYWYRQSLGQGLEFLIYFQGNSAPDKSGLPSDRFSAERTGGSVSTLTIQRTQQEDSAVYLCASSGDRSEYQETQYFGPGTRLLVL.